This T cell receptor beta chain was retrieved from a study of CD8 T cells in Susac syndrome. RNA was extracted with the RNeasy kit, and a quantity of roughly 0.5 to 1 ug was reverse transcribed using random hexamers. Multiplex immunoSEQ PCR targeted 54 Vbeta and 13 Jbeta TCR beta segments. TCRdb recomputed calls from the immunoSEQ multiplex PCR reads with MiXCR, one row per CDR3 protein. The top ten hold 0.1% of the sample, which has 150,000 to 200,000 distinct CDR3 sequences, approximately 95% seen once. Germline CDR1 reads MNHEY; CDR2 reads SMNVEV (reference sequence). The CDR3 totals 12 residues. The V and J ends lost 8 bases and 5 bases, in that order; junction bases with no gene match: 4. This clonotype is a singleton in its sample.

Material: CD4+ T cells from PBMCs. The receptor's source is a human donor in good health. The J gene is TRBJ2-7, the V gene TRBV27; 9 positions match TRBD1. This CDR3 reads CASRDRANEQYF. The CDR3 DNA sequence: TGTGCCAGCCGGGACAGGGCGAACGAGCAGTACTTC.